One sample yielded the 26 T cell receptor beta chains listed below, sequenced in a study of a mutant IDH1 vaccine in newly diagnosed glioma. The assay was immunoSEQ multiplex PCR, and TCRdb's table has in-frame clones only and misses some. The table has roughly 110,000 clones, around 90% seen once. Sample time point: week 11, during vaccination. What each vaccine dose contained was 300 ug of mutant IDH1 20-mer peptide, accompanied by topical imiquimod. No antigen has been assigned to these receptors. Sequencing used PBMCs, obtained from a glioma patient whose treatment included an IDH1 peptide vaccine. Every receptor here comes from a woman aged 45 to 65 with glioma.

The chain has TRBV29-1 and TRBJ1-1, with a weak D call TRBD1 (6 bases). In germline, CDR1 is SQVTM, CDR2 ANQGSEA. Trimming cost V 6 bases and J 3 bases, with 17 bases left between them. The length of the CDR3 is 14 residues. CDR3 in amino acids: CSVPWGPTDTEAFF. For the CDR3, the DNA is TGCAGCGTGCCCTGGGGGCCGACCGACACTGAAGCTTTCTTT.

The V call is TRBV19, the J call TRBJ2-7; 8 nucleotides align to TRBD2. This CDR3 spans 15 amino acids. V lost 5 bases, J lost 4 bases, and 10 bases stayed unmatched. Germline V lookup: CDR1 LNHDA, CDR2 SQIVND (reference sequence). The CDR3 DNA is TGTGCCAGTAGTCCCCTCCCGGGAGGGCCTTACGAGCAGTACTTC. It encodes CASSPLPGGPYEQYF.

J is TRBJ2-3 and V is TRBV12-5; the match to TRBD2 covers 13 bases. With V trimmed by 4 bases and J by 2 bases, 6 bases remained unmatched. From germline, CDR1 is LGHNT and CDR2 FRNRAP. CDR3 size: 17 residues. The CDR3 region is CASGSGLAGAFTDTQYF. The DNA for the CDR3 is TGTGCTAGTGGTTCCGGACTAGCGGGAGCGTTCACAGATACGCAGTATTTT.

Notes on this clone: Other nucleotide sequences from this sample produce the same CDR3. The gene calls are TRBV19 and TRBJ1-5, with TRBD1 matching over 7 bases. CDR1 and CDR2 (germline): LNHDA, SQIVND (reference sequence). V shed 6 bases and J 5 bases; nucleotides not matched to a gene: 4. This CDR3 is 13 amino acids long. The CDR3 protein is CASSWTGDQPQHF. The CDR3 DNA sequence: TGTGCCAGTAGCTGGACAGGAGATCAGCCCCAGCATTTT.

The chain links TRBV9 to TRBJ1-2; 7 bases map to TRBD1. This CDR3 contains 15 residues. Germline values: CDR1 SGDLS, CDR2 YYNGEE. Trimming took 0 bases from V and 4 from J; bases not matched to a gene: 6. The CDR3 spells CASSVAPGTAYGYTF. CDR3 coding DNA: TGTGCCAGCAGCGTAGCTCCCGGGACAGCCTATGGCTACACCTTC.

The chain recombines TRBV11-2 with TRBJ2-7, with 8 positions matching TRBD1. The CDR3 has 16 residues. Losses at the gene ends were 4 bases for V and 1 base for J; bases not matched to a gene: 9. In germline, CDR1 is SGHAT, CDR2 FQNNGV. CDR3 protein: CASSSIRWDRSYEQYF. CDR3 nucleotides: TGTGCCAGCAGCTCAATTAGATGGGACAGGTCCTACGAGCAGTACTTC.

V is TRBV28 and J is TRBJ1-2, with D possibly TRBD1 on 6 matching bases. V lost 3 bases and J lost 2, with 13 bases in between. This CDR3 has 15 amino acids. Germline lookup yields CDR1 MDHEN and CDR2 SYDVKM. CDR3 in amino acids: CASSFGTSNNYGYTF. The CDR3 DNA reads TGTGCCAGCAGTTTTGGGACAAGCAACAACTATGGCTACACCTTC.

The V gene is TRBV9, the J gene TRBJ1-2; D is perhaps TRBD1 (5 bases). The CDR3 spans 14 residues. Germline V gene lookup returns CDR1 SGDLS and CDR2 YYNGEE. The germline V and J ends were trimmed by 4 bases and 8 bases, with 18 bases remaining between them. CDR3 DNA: TGTGCCAGCAGCCCCGGGGACCGGCTGGGCGGCTACACCTTC. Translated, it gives CASSPGDRLGGYTF.

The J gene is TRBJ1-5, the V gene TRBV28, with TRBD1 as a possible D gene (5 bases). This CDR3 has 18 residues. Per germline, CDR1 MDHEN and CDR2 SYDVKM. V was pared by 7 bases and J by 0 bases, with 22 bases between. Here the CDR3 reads CASKQVTGGGYSNQPQHF. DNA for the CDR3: TGTGCCAGCAAACAAGTTACAGGCGGGGGTTATAGCAATCAGCCCCAGCATTTT.

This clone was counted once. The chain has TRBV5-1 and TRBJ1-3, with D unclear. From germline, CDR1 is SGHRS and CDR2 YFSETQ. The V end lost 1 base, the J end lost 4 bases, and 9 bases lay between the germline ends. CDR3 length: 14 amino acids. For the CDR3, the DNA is TGCGCCAGCAGCTTGCTGTCGGCCGGAAACACCATATATTTT. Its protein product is CASSLLSAGNTIYF.

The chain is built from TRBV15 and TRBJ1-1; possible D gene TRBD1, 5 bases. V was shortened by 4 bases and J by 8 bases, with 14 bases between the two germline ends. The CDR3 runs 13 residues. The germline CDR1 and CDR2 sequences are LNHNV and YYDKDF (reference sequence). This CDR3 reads CATSTRWGAEAFF. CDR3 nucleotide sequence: TGTGCCACCAGCACGAGGTGGGGCGCGGAAGCTTTCTTT. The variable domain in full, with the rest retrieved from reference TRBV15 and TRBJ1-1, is DAMVIQNPRYQVTQFGKPVTLSCSQTLNHNVMYWYQQKSSQAPKLLFHYYDKDFNNEADTPDNFQSRRPNTSFCFLDIRSPGLGDTAMYLCATSTRWGAEAFFGQGTRLTVV.

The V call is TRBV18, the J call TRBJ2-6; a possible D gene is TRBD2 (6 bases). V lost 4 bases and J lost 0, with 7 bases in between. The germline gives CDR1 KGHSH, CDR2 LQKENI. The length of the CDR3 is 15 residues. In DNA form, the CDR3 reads TGTGCCAGCTCACGGCGGGGCTCTGGGGCCAACGTCCTGACTTTC. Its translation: CASSRRGSGANVLTF.

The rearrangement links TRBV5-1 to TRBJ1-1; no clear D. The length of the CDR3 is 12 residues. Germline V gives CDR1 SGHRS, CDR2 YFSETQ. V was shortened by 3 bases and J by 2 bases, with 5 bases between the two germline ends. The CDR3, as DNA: TGCGCCAGCAGCTCCTCAAACACTGAAGCTTTCTTT. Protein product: CASSSSNTEAFF. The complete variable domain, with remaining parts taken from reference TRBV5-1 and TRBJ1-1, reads KAGVTQTPRYLIKTRGQQVTLSCSPISGHRSVSWYQQTPGQGLQFLFEYFSETQRNKGNFPGRFSGRQFSNSRSEMNVSTLELGDSALYLCASSSSNTEAFFGQGTRLTVV.

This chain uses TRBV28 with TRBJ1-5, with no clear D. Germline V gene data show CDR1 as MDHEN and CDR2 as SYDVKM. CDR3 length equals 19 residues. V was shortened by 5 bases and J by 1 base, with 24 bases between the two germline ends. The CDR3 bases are TGTGCCAGCAGTCCAGGACGCTTGGTAAGGGAAGGGAGCAATCAGCCCCAGCATTTT. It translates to CASSPGRLVREGSNQPQHF.

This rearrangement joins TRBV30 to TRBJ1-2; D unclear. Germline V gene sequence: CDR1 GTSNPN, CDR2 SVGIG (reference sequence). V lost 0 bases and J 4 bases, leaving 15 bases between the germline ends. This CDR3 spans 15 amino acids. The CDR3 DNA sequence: TGTGCCTGGAGTGTGGCCAGCCTTCGGGGCTATGGCTACACCTTC. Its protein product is CAWSVASLRGYGYTF.

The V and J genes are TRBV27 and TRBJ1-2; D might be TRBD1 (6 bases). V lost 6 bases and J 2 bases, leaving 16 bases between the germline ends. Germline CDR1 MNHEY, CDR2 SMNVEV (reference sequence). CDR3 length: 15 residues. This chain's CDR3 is CASSPGTPSNYGYTF. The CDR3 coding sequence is TGTGCCAGCAGCCCCGGGACACCATCAAACTATGGCTACACCTTC.

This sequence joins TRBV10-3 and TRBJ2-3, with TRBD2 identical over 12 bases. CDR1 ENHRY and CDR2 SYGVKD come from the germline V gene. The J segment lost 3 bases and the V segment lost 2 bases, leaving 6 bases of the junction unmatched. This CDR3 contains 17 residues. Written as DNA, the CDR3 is TGTGCCATCAGTGAGGCAAGGACTAGCGGGAATACAGATACGCAGTATTTT. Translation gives CAISEARTSGNTDTQYF.

CDR3 DNA: TGTGCCAGCAGTTGGGCGGCTACAACTAATGAAAAACTGTTTTTT. Amino acids: CASSWAATTNEKLFF. The rearrangement uses TRBV7-9 and TRBJ1-4; no clear D. The germline V and J ends were trimmed by 6 bases and 0 bases, with 11 bases remaining between them. Germline V gene data show CDR1 as SEHNR and CDR2 as FQNEAQ (reference sequence). The CDR3 has 15 amino acids.

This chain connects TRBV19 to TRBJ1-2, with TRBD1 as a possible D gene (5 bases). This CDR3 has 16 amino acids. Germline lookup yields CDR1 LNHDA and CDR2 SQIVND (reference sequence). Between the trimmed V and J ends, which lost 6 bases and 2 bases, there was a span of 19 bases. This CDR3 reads CASRRQGEENNYGYTF. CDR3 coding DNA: TGTGCCAGTAGACGGCAGGGAGAGGAAAACAACTATGGCTACACCTTC. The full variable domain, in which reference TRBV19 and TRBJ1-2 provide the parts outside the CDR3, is DGGITQSPKYLFRKEGQNVTLSCEQNLNHDAMYWYRQDPGQGLRLIYYSQIVNDFQKGDIAEGYSVSREKKESFPLTVTSAQKNPTAFYLCASRRQGEENNYGYTFGSGTRLTVV.

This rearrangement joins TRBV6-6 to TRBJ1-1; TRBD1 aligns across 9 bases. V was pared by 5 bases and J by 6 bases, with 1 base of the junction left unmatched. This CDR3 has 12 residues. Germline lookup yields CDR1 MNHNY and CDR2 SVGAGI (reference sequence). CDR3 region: CASSRQGAEAFF. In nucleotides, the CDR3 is TGTGCCAGCAGTCGACAGGGGGCTGAAGCTTTCTTT.

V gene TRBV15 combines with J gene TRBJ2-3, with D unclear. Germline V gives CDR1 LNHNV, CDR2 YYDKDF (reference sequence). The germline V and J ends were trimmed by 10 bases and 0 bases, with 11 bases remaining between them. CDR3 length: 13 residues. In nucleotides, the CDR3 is TGTGCCATCGGCGGCATTAGCACAGATACGCAGTATTTT. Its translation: CAIGGISTDTQYF.

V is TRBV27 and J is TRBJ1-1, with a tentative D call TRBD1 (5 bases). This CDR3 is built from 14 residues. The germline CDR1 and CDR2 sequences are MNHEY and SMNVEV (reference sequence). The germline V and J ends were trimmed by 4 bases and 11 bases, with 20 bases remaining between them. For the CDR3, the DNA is TGTGCCAGCAGTTCCGTCCCGGGACGGGAGGAGGCTTTCTTT. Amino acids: CASSSVPGREEAFF.

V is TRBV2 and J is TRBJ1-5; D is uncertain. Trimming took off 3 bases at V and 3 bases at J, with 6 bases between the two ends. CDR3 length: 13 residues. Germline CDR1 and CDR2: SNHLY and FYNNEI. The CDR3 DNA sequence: TGTGCCAGCAGTGATCGTTTCAATCAGCCCCAGCATTTT. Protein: CASSDRFNQPQHF.

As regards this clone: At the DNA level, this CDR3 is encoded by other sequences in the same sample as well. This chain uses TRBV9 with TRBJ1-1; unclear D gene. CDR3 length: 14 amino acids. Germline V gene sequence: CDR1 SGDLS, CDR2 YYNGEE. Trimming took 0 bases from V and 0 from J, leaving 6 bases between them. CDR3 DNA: TGTGCCAGCAGCGTAGCACCCTTGAACACTGAAGCTTTCTTT. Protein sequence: CASSVAPLNTEAFF.

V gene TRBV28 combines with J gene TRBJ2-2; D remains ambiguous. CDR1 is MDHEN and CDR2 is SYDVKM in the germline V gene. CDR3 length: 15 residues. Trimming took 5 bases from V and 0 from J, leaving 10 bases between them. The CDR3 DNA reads TGTGCCAGCAGTCCTGAAGGGCCGAACACCGGGGAGCTGTTTTTT. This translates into CASSPEGPNTGELFF.

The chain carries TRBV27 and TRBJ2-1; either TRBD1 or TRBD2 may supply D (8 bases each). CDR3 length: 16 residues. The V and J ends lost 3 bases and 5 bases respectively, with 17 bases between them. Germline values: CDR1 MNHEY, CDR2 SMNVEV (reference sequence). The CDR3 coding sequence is TGTGCCAGCAGTTTCAGGGGGCGGGAGGTCGACAATGAGCAGTTCTTC. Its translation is CASSFRGREVDNEQFF.